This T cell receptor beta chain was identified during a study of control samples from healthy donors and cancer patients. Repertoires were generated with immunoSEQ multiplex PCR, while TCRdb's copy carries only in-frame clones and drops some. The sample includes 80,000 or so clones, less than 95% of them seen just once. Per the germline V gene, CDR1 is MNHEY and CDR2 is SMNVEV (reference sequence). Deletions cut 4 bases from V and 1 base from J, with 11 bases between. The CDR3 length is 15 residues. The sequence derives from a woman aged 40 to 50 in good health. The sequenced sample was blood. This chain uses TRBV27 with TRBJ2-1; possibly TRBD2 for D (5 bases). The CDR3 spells CASSSAGGSYNEQFF. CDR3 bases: TGTGCCAGCAGTTCGGCGGGTGGATCCTACAATGAGCAGTTCTTC.